The T cell receptor beta chain under discussion was sequenced for a study of identical twins. The study, taken as a whole, reports: Out-of-frame TCR alpha sharing in monozygotic twins exceeded recombination model predictions. The study found excess low generation probability among twin-shared out-of-frame alpha sequences.

Carrying unique molecular identifiers, the cDNA also gained a universal primer site through template switching. TCRdb itself ran the 5' RACE reads through MiXCR, one entry per CDR3 protein. Of 1.5 million to 2 million distinct CDR3 sequences detected, roughly a third appear once; the ten largest clones hold around 0.25%. V was shortened by 8 bases and J by 2 bases, with 12 bases between the two germline ends. The CDR3 consists of 13 residues. Germline V gives CDR1 ENHRY, CDR2 SYGVKD. A word on this clonotype: Antigen unknown.

This sequence originates from a newborn girl in good health. Sequencing used cord blood. The V gene is TRBV10-3, the J gene TRBJ1-2, with D hard to call. Here the CDR3 reads CAIVNSPNYGYTF. For the CDR3, the DNA is TGTGCCATCGTCAATTCCCCCAACTATGGCTACACCTTC.